The next 19 T cell receptor beta chains were all read from a single sample in a study of cytomegalovirus exposure and HLA in healthy donors. TCRdb keeps only in-frame clones here, not all; method: immunoSEQ multiplex PCR. The profile shows 150,000 to 200,000 clones, 85% of them singletons. Sequencing used PBMCs. Every receptor here comes from a man aged 25 to 40 in good health and CMV-seropositive.

As regards this clone: One end of the junction does not line up with germline, which may come from a read error. V usage is TRBV6-4 and J usage is TRBJ2-1; D might be TRBD2 (5 bases). CDR1 and CDR2 (germline): MRHNA, SNTAGT. This CDR3 spans 13 amino acids. For the CDR3, the DNA is TGTGCCGGCAGCGGAGCTTCCTACAATGAGCAGTTCTTC. The encoded protein is CAGSGASYNEQFF.

The J gene is TRBJ1-6, the V gene TRBV19; 8 bases line up with TRBD1. V trimming: 4 bases; J trimming: 9 bases; junction bases outside the gene matches: 8. Germline loops: CDR1 LNHDA, CDR2 SQIVND (reference sequence). This CDR3 comprises 15 residues. The CDR3 DNA reads TGTGCCAGTAGTACCTTGGACAGGGAAACTTCACCCCTCCACTTT. Translation gives CASSTLDRETSPLHF. Combining the CDR3 with reference TRBV19 and TRBJ1-6 gives the whole variable domain DGGITQSPKYLFRKEGQNVTLSCEQNLNHDAMYWYRQDPGQGLRLIYYSQIVNDFQKGDIAEGYSVSREKKESFPLTVTSAQKNPTAFYLCASSTLDRETSPLHFGNGTRLTVT.

This chain uses TRBV5-1 with TRBJ2-7; TRBD1 is a possible D gene (6 bases). Germline V CDR1 and CDR2: SGHRS, YFSETQ. V dropped 4 bases and J dropped 1 base, with 18 bases sitting between them. The CDR3 runs 16 residues. The CDR3 region has the DNA TGCGCCAGCAGCCGTATTGCACAGGGTACGTCCTACGAGCAGTACTTC. Translation: CASSRIAQGTSYEQYF.

On this clone itself: Other nucleotide sequences in the sample specify the same CDR3. The genes are TRBV30 and TRBJ1-2; D is perhaps TRBD1 (6 bases). The germline gives CDR1 GTSNPN, CDR2 SVGIG (reference sequence). CDR3 size: 13 residues. Trimming shortened V by 0 bases and J by 3 bases, and 8 bases separated the two germline ends. The CDR3 region is CAWSVQGYYGYTF. CDR3 DNA: TGTGCCTGGAGTGTGCAGGGGTACTATGGCTACACCTTC.

The chain couples TRBV18 to TRBJ2-1, with TRBD2 identical over 11 bases. Looked up from germline, CDR1 is KGHSH and CDR2 is LQKENI. V was pared by 0 bases and J by 3 bases, with 1 base of the junction left unmatched. The CDR3 has 16 amino acids. CDR3 nucleotides: TGTGCCAGCTCACCACCCGGACTAGCGGGCTACAATGAGCAGTTCTTC. Translated: CASSPPGLAGYNEQFF.

This sequence joins TRBV6-6 and TRBJ1-2; D not certain. This CDR3 spans 13 amino acids. CDR1 is MNHNY and CDR2 is SVGAGI in the germline V gene (reference sequence). Trimming stripped 4 bases from V and 1 base from J, with 7 bases between. CDR3 coding DNA: TGTGCCAGCAGTTTCCGGGTTAACTATGGCTACACCTTC. Its protein product is CASSFRVNYGYTF.

The rearrangement links TRBV7-9 to TRBJ2-3, with D possibly being TRBD1 (6 bases). Germline loops: CDR1 SEHNR, CDR2 FQNEAQ (reference sequence). The CDR3 totals 19 residues. Trimming left V 6 bases short and J 0 bases short, with 25 bases between. CDR3 bases: TGTGCCAGCAGTTCCGGGACACCGGTTCGGCTGTCTAGCACAGATACGCAGTATTTT. This sequence encodes CASSSGTPVRLSSTDTQYF.

The V and J genes are TRBV27 and TRBJ1-5; maybe TRBD1 (6 bases). The CDR3 runs 15 residues. V gave up 3 bases and J gave up 3 bases, with 12 bases separating them. The germline V gene has CDR1 MNHEY and CDR2 SMNVEV (reference sequence). In DNA form, the CDR3 reads TGTGCCAGCAGTTTTGCAGGGGTTAACAATCAGCCCCAGCATTTT. As protein: CASSFAGVNNQPQHF.

The chain has TRBV7-2 and TRBJ2-2; no clear D gene. The V end was cut by 5 bases, the J end by 2 bases, with 12 bases between. The CDR3 consists of 15 residues. CDR1 SGHTA and CDR2 FQGNSA come from the germline V gene. For the CDR3, the DNA is TGTGCCAGCAGCGCCCGGGTCTCAAACACCGGGGAGCTGTTTTTT. Its translation: CASSARVSNTGELFF. Full variable domain (rest looked up from reference TRBV7-2 and TRBJ2-2): GAGVSQSPSNKVTEKGKDVELRCDPISGHTALYWYRQSLGQGLEFLIYFQGNSAPDKSGLPSDRFSAERTGGSVSTLTIQRTQQEDSAVYLCASSARVSNTGELFFGEGSRLTVL.

This clone was detected a few times. The chain couples TRBV9 to TRBJ2-3; tentatively, D is TRBD2 (7 bases). CDR3 length: 18 residues. Germline CDR1 is SGDLS and CDR2 is YYNGEE. V lost 4 bases and J 4 bases, leaving 25 bases between the germline ends. The CDR3 reads CASSLVGGGGPDADTQYF. The CDR3 coding sequence is TGTGCCAGCAGCCTCGTAGGGGGGGGCGGACCAGACGCAGATACGCAGTATTTT.

On this clone: This sample also contains other DNA sequences that code for the same CDR3. The CDR3 region is CASSRGGETQYF. The CDR3, as DNA: TGTGCCAGCAGCCGGGGGGGGGAGACCCAGTACTTC. The chain uses TRBV7-9 and TRBJ2-5; 8 bases line up with TRBD2. This CDR3 contains 12 residues. Germline assignment: CDR1 SEHNR and CDR2 FQNEAQ (reference sequence). Trimming at V came to 5 bases and at J to 5 bases, leaving 1 base not matched to a gene. Using reference TRBV7-9 and TRBJ2-5 for the parts outside the CDR3, the full variable domain is DTGVSQNPRHKITKRGQNVTFRCDPISEHNRLYWYRQTLGQGPEFLTYFQNEAQLEKSRLLSDRFSAERPKGSFSTLEIQRTEQGDSAMYLCASSRGGETQYFGPGTRLLVL.

The chain carries TRBV29-1 and TRBJ2-2, with 7 bases aligning to TRBD2. J was trimmed by 3 bases and V by 6 bases; bases with no gene match: 7. CDR3 length: 14 amino acids. Germline CDR1 SQVTM, CDR2 ANQGSEA. DNA for the CDR3: TGCAGCGTCGCGCGGGGGTGGGACACCGGGGAGCTGTTTTTT. Translation: CSVARGWDTGELFF.

This chain joins TRBV4-1 and TRBJ1-1, with 12 bases that match TRBD1. Germline assignment: CDR1 MGHRA and CDR2 YSYEKL. The CDR3 is 14 residues long. J gave up 7 bases and V 4 bases, and 4 bases lay outside the gene matches. CDR3 loop: CASSRGTGGGEAFF. CDR3 sequence (DNA): TGCGCCAGCAGCCGAGGGACAGGGGGCGGTGAAGCTTTCTTT.

The rearrangement uses TRBV4-1 and TRBJ2-1, with 7 bases identical to TRBD2. The germline CDR1 and CDR2 sequences are MGHRA and YSYEKL. The CDR3 has 15 amino acids. Germline trimming cut 7 bases from V and 3 bases from J; bases unmatched to any gene: 9. The CDR3 DNA reads TGCGCCAGCACCGCCCGCGGGGGAAGCTACAATGAGCAGTTCTTC. It is translated as CASTARGGSYNEQFF.

The chain carries TRBV15 and TRBJ2-5; 9 bases map to TRBD1. The V gene end was trimmed by 1 base and the J gene end by 2 bases; junction bases not matched to a gene: 8. Germline V gene lookup returns CDR1 LNHNV and CDR2 YYDKDF (reference sequence). The CDR3 runs to 17 residues. CDR3 region: CATSRGLGQGGQETQYF. For the CDR3, the DNA is TGTGCCACCAGCAGAGGCTTGGGACAGGGTGGACAAGAGACCCAGTACTTC.

The chain employs TRBV11-3 and TRBJ2-1, with 9 bases matching TRBD2. CDR1 is SGHNT and CDR2 is YENEEA in the germline V gene. The trim removed 1 base at V and 4 bases at J, leaving 11 bases unmatched. The CDR3 contains 18 residues. CDR3 DNA: TGTGCCAGCAGCTTAGGAGGTTCTAGCGGGGAAGATTACAATGAGCAGTTCTTC. It is translated as CASSLGGSSGEDYNEQFF.

The V call is TRBV7-2, the J call TRBJ1-2; the D is unclear. The V and J ends lost 8 bases and 4 bases respectively, with 14 bases between them. CDR1 and CDR2 from the germline V gene are SGHTA and FQGNSA. The CDR3 covers 13 residues. The CDR3 is CASLLNGFYGYTF. The CDR3 DNA follows: TGTGCCAGCCTACTGAACGGTTTCTATGGCTACACCTTC.

CDR3: CASSLGAGQETQYF. The CDR3 nucleotides are TGTGCCAGCAGCTTAGGTGCCGGGCAAGAGACCCAGTACTTC. The rearrangement links TRBV5-5 to TRBJ2-5, with D unresolved. Germline CDR1 and CDR2: SGHKS and YYEKEE (reference sequence). This CDR3 is 14 amino acids long. Trimming stripped 2 bases from V and 2 bases from J, with 10 bases between.

The V and J genes are TRBV1 and TRBJ2-3; TRBD2 was called by the table and not checked on the DNA. TRBV1 counts as a pseudogene. The CDR3 contains 15 residues. The CDR3 DNA sequence: TGCACCAGCAGCCAAGCCTACCCTAGCACAGATACGCAGTATTTT. Amino acid sequence: CTSSQAYPSTDTQYF.